Shown below are 7 T cell receptor beta chains from a single sample sequenced in a study of glioma-infiltrating T cells. Amplification of TCR alpha and beta CDR3 regions from RNA used iRepertoire nested multiplex PCR. Each CDR3 protein is one row after TCRdb ran MiXCR on the multiplex PCR reads. The sample carries over 100,000 distinct CDR3 sequences, under 30% recorded once. The specimen sequenced was glioma tissue, nonneoplastic brain tissue, or PBMCs (not recorded which). Receptors were obtained from a human donor with low-grade glioma or glioblastoma, undergoing nonglioma brain surgery, or in good health (not recorded which).

This clonotype was picked up one time. A much bigger clone sits one base away, suggesting this may be a read error. Since the CDR3 does not end with the conserved phenylalanine or tryptophan, this likely comes from a read error. The DNA is left out, because the CDR3 cannot be placed on it with certainty; the CDR3 is given as TCRdb lists it. The chain has TRBV27 and TRBJ1-5. The CDR3 region is 14 residues in length, termini included. Germline values: CDR1 MNHEY, CDR2 SMNVEV (reference sequence). Here the CDR3 reads CASSSPNSNQPQQL.

V usage is TRBV7-9 and J usage is TRBJ2-1; a weak D match, TRBD2 (5 bases). CDR1 and CDR2 from the germline V gene are SEHNR and FQNEAQ (reference sequence). Trimming took off 5 bases at V and 3 bases at J, with 17 bases between the two ends. This CDR3 region has 16 residues. The CDR3, as DNA: TGTGCCAGCAGCCCCTCCCGGGAAGGCAACTACAATGAGCAGTTCTTC. Translation: CASSPSREGNYNEQFF.

This clonotype showed up many times. The chain recombines TRBV9 with TRBJ1-6, with TRBD1 identical over 9 bases. There are 16 residues in the CDR3. The J segment lost 6 bases and the V segment lost 2 bases, leaving 6 bases of the junction unmatched. Germline loops: CDR1 SGDLS, CDR2 YYNGEE. The CDR3: CASSVDGTGINSPLHF. The CDR3 DNA is TGTGCCAGCAGCGTGGACGGGACAGGGATTAATTCACCCCTCCACTTT. Full variable domain (missing parts from reference TRBV9 and TRBJ1-6): DSGVTQTPKHLITATGQRVTLRCSPRSGDLSVYWYQQSLDQGLQFLIQYYNGEERAKGNILERFSAQQFPDLHSELNLSSLELGDSALYFCASSVDGTGINSPLHFGNGTRLTVT.

Notes on this clonotype: Here the CDR3 omits its conserved ending phenylalanine or tryptophan, so a read error is the likely source. This rearrangement joins TRBV6-5 to TRBJ2-7; a weak D match, TRBD1 (5 bases). Germline values: CDR1 MNHEY, CDR2 SVGAGI. The CDR3 is made up of 14 amino acids. With 5 bases removed from V and 7 bases from J, the gap between germline ends came to 18 bases. CDR3 sequence: CASSRGNTYNEQYS. CDR3 nucleotides: TGTGCCAGCAGTAGGGGAAATACCTACAATGAGCAGTACTCC.

Worth noting for this clonotype: A much larger clone is a single base away; this may be a read error. This rearrangement joins TRBV28 to TRBJ2-1, with a possible D match to TRBD2 (5 bases). The CDR3 consists of 13 residues. From germline, CDR1 is MDHEN and CDR2 SYDVKM. The CDR3 sequence: CTSGLRRDNEQFF. For the CDR3, the DNA is TGTACCAGCGGTTTAAGGCGGGACAATGAGCAGTTCTTC.

The chain recombines TRBV27 with TRBJ1-1, with D maybe TRBD1 (5 bases). Trimming pared 5 bases from V and 5 bases from J, leaving 12 bases between. The CDR3 runs to 13 residues. The germline gives CDR1 MNHEY, CDR2 SMNVEV (reference sequence). The CDR3 region has the DNA TGTGCCAGCAGTGTAGGGGAGGTAACTGAAGCTTTCTTT. This encodes CASSVGEVTEAFF.

The genes are TRBV28 and TRBJ2-1; D gene unclear. Germline V gene sequence: CDR1 MDHEN, CDR2 SYDVKM. The CDR3 covers 14 residues. V lost 2 bases and J lost 13, with 18 bases in between. CDR3 loop: CASSLTSTNYEQFF. DNA of the CDR3: TGTGCCAGCAGTTTAACCTCCACAAACTACGAACAGTTCTTC.